The rows below give T cell receptor beta chains drawn from one sample of a study of blood T cell repertoires in COVID-19. Assay: immunoSEQ multiplex PCR; the TCRdb copy retains only in-frame clones and omits some. The sample has over 80,000 clones, roughly 90% seen once; the top ten hold just under 7.5%. Sample: peripheral blood. The receptors stem from a man aged 65 to 79 with acute or convalescent COVID-19. CDR3s leave out the opening cysteine and the closing phenylalanine or tryptophan. Fields, in order: V gene, J gene, CDR3 protein.

TRBV6-5	TRBJ1-4	ASTYGAYNEKLF
TRBV18	TRBJ2-7	ASSPLALAGASYEQY
TRBV5-1	TRBJ2-7	ASSPGQGRTQQY
TRBV5-6	TRBJ2-7	ASSVGSAEQY
TRBV6-5	TRBJ1-6	ASRQHREDNSPLH
TRBV7-2	TRBJ1-3	ASSNPGVRGNTIY
TRBV12-5	TRBJ2-2	ASGLAGRGSGADTGELF
TRBV7-3	TRBJ2-1	ASSARTSGAYNEQF
TRBV7-2	TRBJ2-1	ASSLVAGVRNEQF
TRBV18	TRBJ1-2	ASSPAIIGQGLDYGYT
TRBV6-2/TRBV6-3	TRBJ2-1	ASTPEGYNEQF
TRBV6-1	TRBJ2-4	ASSESQALAKNIQY
TRBV5-1	TRBJ2-3	ASSLTGGDTQY
TRBV5-4	TRBJ2-7	ASSRTDSFYEQY
TRBV6-2/TRBV6-3	TRBJ2-3	ASSFPGGATTDTQY
TRBV4-1	TRBJ1-5	ASSQDVGTGNQPQH
TRBV3-1/TRBV3-2	TRBJ2-2	ATQGLYGSFAGELF
TRBV28	TRBJ2-7	ASSFSGTGLYEQY
TRBV19	TRBJ2-7	ASSNVAWGQGDEQY
TRBV11-3	TRBJ2-2	ASSLFPTSAGELF
TRBV5-1	TRBJ2-1	ASSLTGTSTYNEQF
TRBV4-3	TRBJ1-4	ASSQEFGSANEKLF
TRBV4-1	TRBJ1-1	ASSTPSRGNTEAF
TRBV11-2	TRBJ2-1	ASSVKGAGVNNEQF
TRBV15	TRBJ2-2	AARPGTGNTGELF
TRBV6-6	TRBJ2-2	ASSYGQNRFTGELF
TRBV2	TRBJ1-2	ASSIGEAGAVGYT
TRBV5-5	TRBJ2-5	ASSFRLGQTKETQY
TRBV9	TRBJ1-6	ASSPTGFASPLH
TRBV5-1	TRBJ2-1	ASSSVTGSYNEQF
TRBV19	TRBJ2-1	ASSEDLEQF
TRBV13	TRBJ1-4	ASSSYRGIGNEKLF
TRBV6-2/TRBV6-3	TRBJ2-7	ASSTGDYEQY
TRBV2	TRBJ2-7	ASSEGGATREEQY
TRBV4-3	TRBJ1-2	ASSQDGDRAYGYT
TRBV10-1	TRBJ2-1	ASSGSRTGLQF
TRBV7-2	TRBJ1-2	ASSLGGNYGYT
TRBV7-6	TRBJ2-7	ASSFTSGNPSYEQY
TRBV28	TRBJ2-3	ASSRPPRRPTDTQY
TRBV24-1	TRBJ2-1	ATSDTSGRGYNEQF
TRBV18	TRBJ1-3	ASSPIQGSEAGNTIY
TRBV5-6	TRBJ2-2	ASSLEAAWGTGELF
TRBV12-3/TRBV12-4	TRBJ1-1	ASRQGGTEAF
TRBV19	TRBJ1-2	ASSGGVPSYGYT
TRBV3-1/TRBV3-2	TRBJ1-1	ASSQDHRVE
TRBV19	TRBJ1-2	ASSTRQGLGGYT
TRBV11-2	TRBJ1-1	ASSTRQGREAF
TRBV6-5	TRBJ1-5	ASRRQGYNQPQH
TRBV25-1	TRBJ2-7	ASSPTGTYEQY
TRBV3-1/TRBV3-2	TRBJ2-3	ASSQIAGGPNTDTQY
TRBV4-1	TRBJ1-5	ASSQDRVGTVH
TRBV28	TRBJ2-7	ASSAPPQGAQY